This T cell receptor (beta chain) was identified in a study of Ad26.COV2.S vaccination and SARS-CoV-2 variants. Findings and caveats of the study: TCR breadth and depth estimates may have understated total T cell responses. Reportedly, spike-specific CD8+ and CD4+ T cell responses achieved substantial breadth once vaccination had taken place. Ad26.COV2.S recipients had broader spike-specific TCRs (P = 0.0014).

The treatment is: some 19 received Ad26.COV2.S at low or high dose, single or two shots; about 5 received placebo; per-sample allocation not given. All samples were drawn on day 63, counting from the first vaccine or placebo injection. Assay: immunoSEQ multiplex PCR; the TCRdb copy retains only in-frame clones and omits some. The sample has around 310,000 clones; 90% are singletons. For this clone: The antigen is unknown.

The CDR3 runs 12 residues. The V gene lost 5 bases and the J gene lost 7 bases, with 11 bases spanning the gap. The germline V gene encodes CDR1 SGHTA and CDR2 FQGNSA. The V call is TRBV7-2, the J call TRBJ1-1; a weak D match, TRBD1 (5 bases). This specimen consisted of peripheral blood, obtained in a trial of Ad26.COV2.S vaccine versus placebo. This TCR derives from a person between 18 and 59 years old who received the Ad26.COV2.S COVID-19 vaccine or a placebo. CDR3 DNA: TGTGCCAGCAGCCCCCGGGGGATTGAAGCTTTCTTT. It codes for CASSPRGIEAFF.